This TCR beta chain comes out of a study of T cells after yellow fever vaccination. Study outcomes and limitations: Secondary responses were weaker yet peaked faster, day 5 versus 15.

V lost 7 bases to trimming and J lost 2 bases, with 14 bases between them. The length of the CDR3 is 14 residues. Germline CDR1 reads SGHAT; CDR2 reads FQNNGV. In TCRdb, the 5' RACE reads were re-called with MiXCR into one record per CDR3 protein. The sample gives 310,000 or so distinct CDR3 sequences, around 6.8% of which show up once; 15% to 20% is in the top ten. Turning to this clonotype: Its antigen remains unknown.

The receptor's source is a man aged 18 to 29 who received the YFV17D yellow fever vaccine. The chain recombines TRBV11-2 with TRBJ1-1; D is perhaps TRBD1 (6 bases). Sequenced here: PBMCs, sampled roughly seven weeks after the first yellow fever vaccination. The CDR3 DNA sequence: TGTGCCAGCATCCGGACAGCAGTTAACACTGAAGCTTTCTTT. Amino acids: CASIRTAVNTEAFF.